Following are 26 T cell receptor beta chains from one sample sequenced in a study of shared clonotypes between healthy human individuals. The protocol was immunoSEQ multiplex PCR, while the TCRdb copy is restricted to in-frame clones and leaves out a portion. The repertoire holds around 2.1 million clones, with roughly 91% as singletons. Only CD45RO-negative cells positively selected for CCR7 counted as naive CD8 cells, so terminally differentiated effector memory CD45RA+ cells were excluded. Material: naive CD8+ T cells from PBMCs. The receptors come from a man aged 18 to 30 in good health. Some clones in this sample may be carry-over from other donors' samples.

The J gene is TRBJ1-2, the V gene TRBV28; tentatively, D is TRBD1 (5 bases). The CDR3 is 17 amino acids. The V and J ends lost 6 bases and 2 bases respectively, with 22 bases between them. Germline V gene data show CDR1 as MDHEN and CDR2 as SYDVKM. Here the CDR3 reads CASSGVQFLRVNYGYTF. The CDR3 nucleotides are TGTGCCAGCAGCGGAGTACAGTTCCTCAGGGTCAACTATGGCTACACCTTC.

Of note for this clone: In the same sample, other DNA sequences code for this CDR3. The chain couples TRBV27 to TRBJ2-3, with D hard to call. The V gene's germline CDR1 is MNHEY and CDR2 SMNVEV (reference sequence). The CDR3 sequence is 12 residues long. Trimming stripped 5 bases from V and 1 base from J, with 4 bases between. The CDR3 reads CASSLGTDTQYF. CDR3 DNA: TGTGCCAGCAGTCTCGGCACAGATACGCAGTATTTT.

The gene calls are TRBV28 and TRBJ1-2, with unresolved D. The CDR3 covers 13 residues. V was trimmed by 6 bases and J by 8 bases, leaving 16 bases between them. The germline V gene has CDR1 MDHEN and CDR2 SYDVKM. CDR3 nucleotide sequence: TGTGCCAGCAGCCCAGTTAGGTCTGGGGGCTACACCTTC. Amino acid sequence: CASSPVRSGGYTF.

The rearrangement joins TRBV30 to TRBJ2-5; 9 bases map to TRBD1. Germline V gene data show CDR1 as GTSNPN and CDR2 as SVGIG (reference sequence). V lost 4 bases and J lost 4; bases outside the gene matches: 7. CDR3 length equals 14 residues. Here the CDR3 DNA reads TGTGCCTGGAACGGGACAGGGCTACCAGAGACCCAGTACTTC. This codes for CAWNGTGLPETQYF.

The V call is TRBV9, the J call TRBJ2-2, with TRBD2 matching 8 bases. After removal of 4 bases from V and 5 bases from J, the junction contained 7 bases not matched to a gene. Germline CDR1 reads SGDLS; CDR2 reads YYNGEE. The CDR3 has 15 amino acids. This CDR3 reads CASSPPRGRTGELFF. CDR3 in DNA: TGTGCCAGCAGCCCCCCTCGCGGGAGGACCGGGGAGCTGTTTTTT.

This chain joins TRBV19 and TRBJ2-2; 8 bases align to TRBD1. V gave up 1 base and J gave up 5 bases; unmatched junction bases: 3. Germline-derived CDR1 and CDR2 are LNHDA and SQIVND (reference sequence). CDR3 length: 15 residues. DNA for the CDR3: TGTGCCAGTAGTATAGGCAGGGGGCAGACCGGGGAGCTGTTTTTT. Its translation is CASSIGRGQTGELFF. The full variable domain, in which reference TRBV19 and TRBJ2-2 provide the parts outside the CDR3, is DGGITQSPKYLFRKEGQNVTLSCEQNLNHDAMYWYRQDPGQGLRLIYYSQIVNDFQKGDIAEGYSVSREKKESFPLTVTSAQKNPTAFYLCASSIGRGQTGELFFGEGSRLTVL.

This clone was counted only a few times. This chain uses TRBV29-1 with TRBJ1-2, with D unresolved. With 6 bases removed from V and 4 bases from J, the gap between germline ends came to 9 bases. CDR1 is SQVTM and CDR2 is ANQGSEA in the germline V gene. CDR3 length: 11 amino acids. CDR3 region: CSVWAVYGYTF. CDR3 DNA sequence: TGCAGCGTCTGGGCAGTCTATGGCTACACCTTC.

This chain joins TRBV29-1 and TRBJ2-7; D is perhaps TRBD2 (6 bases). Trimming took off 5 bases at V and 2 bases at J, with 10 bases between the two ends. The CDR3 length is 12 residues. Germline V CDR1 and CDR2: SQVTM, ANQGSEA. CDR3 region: CSVTGGAYEQYF. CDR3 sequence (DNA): TGCAGCGTTACCGGCGGGGCCTACGAGCAGTACTTC.

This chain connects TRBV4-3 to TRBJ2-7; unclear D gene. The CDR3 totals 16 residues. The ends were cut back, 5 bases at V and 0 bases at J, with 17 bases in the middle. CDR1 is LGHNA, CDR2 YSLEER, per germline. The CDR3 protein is CASSVDLFQYSYEQYF. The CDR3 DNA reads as TGCGCCAGCAGCGTTGACCTTTTCCAATACTCCTACGAGCAGTACTTC.

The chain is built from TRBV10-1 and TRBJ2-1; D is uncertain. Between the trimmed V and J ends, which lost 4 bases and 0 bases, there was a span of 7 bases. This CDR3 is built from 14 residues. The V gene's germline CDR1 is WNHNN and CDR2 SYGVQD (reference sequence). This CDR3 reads CASSAVGSYNEQFF. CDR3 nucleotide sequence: TGCGCCAGCAGTGCAGTCGGCTCCTACAATGAGCAGTTCTTC.

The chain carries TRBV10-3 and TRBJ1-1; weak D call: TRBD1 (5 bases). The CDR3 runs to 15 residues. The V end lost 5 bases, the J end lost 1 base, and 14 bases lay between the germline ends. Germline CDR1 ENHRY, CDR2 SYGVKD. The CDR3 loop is CAISPYDGGNTEAFF. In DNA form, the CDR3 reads TGTGCCATCAGTCCTTACGACGGGGGGAACACTGAAGCTTTCTTT.

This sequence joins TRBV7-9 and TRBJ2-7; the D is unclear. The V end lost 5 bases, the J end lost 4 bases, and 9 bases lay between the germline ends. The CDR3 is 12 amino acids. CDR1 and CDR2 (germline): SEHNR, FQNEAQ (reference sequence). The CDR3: CASSQDWYEQYF. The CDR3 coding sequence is TGTGCCAGCAGCCAAGATTGGTACGAGCAGTACTTC.

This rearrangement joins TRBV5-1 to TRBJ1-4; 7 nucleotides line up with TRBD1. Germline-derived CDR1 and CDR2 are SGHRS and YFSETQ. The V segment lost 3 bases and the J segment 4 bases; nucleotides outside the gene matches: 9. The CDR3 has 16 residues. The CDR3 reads CASSSGPGTVNEKLFF. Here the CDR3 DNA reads TGCGCCAGCAGCTCAGGCCCCGGGACAGTTAATGAAAAACTGTTTTTT.

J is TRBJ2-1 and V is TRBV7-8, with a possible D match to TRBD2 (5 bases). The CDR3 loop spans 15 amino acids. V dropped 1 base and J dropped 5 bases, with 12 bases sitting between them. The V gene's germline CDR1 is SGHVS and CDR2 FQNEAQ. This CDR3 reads CASSLEASQNNEQFF. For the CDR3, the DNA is TGTGCCAGCAGCTTAGAGGCTAGCCAGAACAATGAGCAGTTCTTC.

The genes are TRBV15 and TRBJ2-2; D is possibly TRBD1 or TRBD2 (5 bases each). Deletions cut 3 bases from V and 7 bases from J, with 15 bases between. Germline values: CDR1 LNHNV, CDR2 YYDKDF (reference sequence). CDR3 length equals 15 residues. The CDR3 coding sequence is TGTGCCACCAGCAGTCGGGACGGGCAGAGCGGGGAGCTGTTTTTT. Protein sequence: CATSSRDGQSGELFF. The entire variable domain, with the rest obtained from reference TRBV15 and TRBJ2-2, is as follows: DAMVIQNPRYQVTQFGKPVTLSCSQTLNHNVMYWYQQKSSQAPKLLFHYYDKDFNNEADTPDNFQSRRPNTSFCFLDIRSPGLGDTAMYLCATSSRDGQSGELFFGEGSRLTVL.

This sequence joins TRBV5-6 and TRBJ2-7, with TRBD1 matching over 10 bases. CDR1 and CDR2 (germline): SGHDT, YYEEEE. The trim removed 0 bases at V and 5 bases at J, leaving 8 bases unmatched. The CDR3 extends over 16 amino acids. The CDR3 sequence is CASSLATGTGDDEQYF. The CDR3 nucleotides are TGTGCCAGCAGCTTGGCGACAGGGACAGGGGACGACGAGCAGTACTTC.

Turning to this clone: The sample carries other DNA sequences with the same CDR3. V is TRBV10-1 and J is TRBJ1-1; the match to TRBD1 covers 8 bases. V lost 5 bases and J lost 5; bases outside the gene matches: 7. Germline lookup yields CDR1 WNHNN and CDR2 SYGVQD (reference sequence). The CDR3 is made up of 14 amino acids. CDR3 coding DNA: TGCGCCAGCAGTCCCGGGACAGGTATAACTGAAGCTTTCTTT. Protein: CASSPGTGITEAFF.

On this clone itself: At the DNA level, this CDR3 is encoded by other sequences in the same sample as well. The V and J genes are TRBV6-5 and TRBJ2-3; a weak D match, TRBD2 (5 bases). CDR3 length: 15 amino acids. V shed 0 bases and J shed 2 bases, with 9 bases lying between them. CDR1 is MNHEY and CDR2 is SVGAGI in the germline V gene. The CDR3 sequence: CASSYSAESTDTQYF. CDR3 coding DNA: TGTGCCAGCAGTTACTCAGCGGAGTCCACAGATACGCAGTATTTT.

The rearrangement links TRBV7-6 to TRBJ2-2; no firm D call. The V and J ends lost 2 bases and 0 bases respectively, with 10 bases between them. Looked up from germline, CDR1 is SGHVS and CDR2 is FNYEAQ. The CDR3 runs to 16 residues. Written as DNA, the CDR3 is TGTGCCAGCAGCTTATTCGAGCGTTCGAACACCGGGGAGCTGTTTTTT. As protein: CASSLFERSNTGELFF. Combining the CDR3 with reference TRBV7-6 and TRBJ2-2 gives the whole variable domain GAGVSQSPRYKVTKRGQDVALRCDPISGHVSLYWYRQALGQGPEFLTYFNYEAQQDKSGLPNDRFSAERPEGSISTLTIQRTEQRDSAMYRCASSLFERSNTGELFFGEGSRLTVL.

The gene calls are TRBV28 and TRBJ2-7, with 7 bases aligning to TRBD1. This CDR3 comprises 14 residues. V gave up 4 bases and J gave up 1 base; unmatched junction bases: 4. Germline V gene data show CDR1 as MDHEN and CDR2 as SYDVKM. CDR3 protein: CASSWTGNSYEQYF. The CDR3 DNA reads TGTGCCAGCAGTTGGACAGGCAATTCCTACGAGCAGTACTTC.

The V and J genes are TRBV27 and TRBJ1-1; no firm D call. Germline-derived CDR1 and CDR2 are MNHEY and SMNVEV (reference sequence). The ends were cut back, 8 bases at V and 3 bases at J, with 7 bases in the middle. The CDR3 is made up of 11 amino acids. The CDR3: CASHRDTEAFF. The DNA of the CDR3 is TGTGCCAGCCATCGGGACACTGAAGCTTTCTTT.

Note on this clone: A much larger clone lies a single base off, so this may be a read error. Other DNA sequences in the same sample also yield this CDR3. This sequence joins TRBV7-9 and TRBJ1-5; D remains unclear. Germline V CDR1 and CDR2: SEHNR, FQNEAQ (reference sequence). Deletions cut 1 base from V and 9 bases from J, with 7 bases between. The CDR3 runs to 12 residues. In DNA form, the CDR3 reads TGTGCCAGCAGCTTAGGGGGTCGGCCCCAGCATTTT. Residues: CASSLGGRPQHF.

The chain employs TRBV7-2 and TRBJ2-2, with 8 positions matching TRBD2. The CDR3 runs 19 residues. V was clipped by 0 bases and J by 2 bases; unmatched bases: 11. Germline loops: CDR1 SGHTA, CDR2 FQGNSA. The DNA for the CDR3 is TGTGCCAGCAGCTTAGCGCGGACTAGCCTCTCTCTTAACACCGGGGAGCTGTTTTTT. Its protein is CASSLARTSLSLNTGELFF.

This chain's CDR3 is CASSLGTVGGSYETQYF. CDR3 nucleotides: TGTGCCAGCAGCTTAGGCACCGTGGGCGGGAGCTACGAGACCCAGTACTTC. The chain employs TRBV11-2 and TRBJ2-5, with 7 bases aligning to TRBD2. This CDR3 is 17 amino acids long. V was pared by 1 base and J by 5 bases, with 13 bases of the junction left unmatched. Germline V gene data show CDR1 as SGHAT and CDR2 as FQNNGV.

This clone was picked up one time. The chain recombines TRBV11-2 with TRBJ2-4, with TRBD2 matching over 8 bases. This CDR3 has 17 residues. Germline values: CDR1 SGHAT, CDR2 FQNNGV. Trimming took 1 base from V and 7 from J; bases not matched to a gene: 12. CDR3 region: CASSLALAVPTGNIQYF. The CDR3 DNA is TGTGCCAGCAGCTTAGCACTAGCGGTCCCAACGGGCAACATTCAGTACTTC.

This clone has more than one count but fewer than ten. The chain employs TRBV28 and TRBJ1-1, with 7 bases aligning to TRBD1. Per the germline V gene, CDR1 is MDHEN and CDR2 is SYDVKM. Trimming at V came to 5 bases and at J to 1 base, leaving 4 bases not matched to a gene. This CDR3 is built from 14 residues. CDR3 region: CASSLRDRNTEAFF. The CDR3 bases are TGTGCCAGCAGTCTCCGGGACAGGAACACTGAAGCTTTCTTT. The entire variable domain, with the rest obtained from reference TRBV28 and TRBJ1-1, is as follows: DVKVTQSSRYLVKRTGEKVFLECVQDMDHENMFWYRQDPGLGLRLIYFSYDVKMKEKGDIPEGYSVSREKKERFSLILESASTNQTSMYLCASSLRDRNTEAFFGQGTRLTVV.